This T cell receptor (beta chain) was obtained from a study of blood T cell repertoires in COVID-19. Overall study context: In each case, the material was cDNA or gDNA derived from T cells, B-cell-depleted T cells, or PBMCs.

CDR3 length: 17 residues. The V gene's germline CDR1 is SGHAT and CDR2 FQNNGV. Trimming stripped 5 bases from V and 0 bases from J, with 17 bases between. Participants were aged about 18 to 90 years, lived in over 20 US areas, and enrolled virtually. Cohorts were determined from participant-reported clinical history. In the authors' workflow: How many nucleated cells were present was estimated from reference gene primer amplification. TCRdb's table, derived via immunoSEQ multiplex PCR, lists solely in-frame clones and lacks some. Clonal size and the V and J genes are those of that table, whereas D and trimming came from the DNA. The data contain about 230,000 clones, about 85% of them seen just once; the ten biggest clones take up 9.5% to 14%.

The receptor's source is a man aged 30 to 45 who had recovered from COVID-19. The J gene is TRBJ1-5, the V gene TRBV11-2, with a weak D call TRBD1 (5 bases). Material: PBMCs or T cells enriched from blood (not recorded which). CDR3 DNA sequence: TGTGCCAGCAGCCCACGACCCGACAGTAATAGCAATCAGCCCCAGCATTTT. Translated: CASSPRPDSNSNQPQHF.